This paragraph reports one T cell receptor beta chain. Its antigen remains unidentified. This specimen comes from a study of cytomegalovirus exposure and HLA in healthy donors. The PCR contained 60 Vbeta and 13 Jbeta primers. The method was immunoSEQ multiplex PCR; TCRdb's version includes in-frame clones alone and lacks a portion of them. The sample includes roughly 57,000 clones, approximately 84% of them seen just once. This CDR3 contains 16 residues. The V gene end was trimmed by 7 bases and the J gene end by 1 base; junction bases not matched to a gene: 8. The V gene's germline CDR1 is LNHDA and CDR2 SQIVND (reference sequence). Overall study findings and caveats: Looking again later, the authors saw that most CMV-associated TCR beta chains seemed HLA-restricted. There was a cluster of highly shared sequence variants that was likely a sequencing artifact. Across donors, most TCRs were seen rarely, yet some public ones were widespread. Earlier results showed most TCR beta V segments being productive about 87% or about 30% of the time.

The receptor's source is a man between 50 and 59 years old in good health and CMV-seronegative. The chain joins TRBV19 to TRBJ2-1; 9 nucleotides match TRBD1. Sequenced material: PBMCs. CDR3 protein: CASNTGTGMSYNEQFF. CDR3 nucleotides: TGTGCCAGTAACACCGGGACAGGGATGTCCTACAATGAGCAGTTCTTC. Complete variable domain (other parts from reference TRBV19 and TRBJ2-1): DGGITQSPKYLFRKEGQNVTLSCEQNLNHDAMYWYRQDPGQGLRLIYYSQIVNDFQKGDIAEGYSVSREKKESFPLTVTSAQKNPTAFYLCASNTGTGMSYNEQFFGPGTRLTVL.